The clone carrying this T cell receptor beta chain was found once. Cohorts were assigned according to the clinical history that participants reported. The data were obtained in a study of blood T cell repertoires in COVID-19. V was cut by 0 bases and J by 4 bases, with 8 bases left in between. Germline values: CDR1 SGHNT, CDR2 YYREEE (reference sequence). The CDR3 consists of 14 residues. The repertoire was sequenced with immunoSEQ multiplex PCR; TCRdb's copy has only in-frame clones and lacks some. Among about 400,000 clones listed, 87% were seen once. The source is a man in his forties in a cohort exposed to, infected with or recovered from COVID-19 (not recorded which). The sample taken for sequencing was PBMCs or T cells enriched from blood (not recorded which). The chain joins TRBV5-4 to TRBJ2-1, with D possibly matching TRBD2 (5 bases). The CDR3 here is CASSLGRSYNEQFF. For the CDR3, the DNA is TGTGCCAGCAGCTTGGGGAGGTCTTACAATGAGCAGTTCTTC. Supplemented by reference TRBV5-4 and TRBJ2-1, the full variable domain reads ETGVTQSPTHLIKTRGQQVTLRCSSQSGHNTVSWYQQALGQGPQFIFQYYREEENGRGNFPPRFSGLQFPNYSSELNVNALELDDSALYLCASSLGRSYNEQFFGPGTRLTVL.